Listed below are T cell receptor beta chains from one sample, sequenced in a study of T cell responses to AZD1222 COVID-19 vaccine. Clones were sequenced by immunoSEQ multiplex PCR, and TCRdb holds only the in-frame ones, with some missing. The sample includes fewer than 110,000 clones, about 89% of them seen just once. The sequenced sample was peripheral blood, obtained 28 days after the second AZD1222 dose. The receptor source for this set is an adult who received the AZD1222 COVID-19 vaccine. Each CDR3 is given with its conserved first and last residue. A D gene is named only where the DNA matches it firmly. A row's size may be missing; if present it is once, few, many or a size class.

TRBV12-3/TRBV12-4,TRBJ1-2,NA,NA,CASSLGHYYGYTF,TGTGCCAGCAGCCTCGGACATTACTATGGCTACACCTTC
TRBV5-1,TRBJ2-1,NA,NA,CASSSWGLYNEQFF,TGCGCCAGCAGCTCCTGGGGACTGTACAATGAGCAGTTCTTC
TRBV4-1,TRBJ1-6,NA,NA,CASSQGPNMGTPLHF,TGCGCCAGCAGCCAGGGACCTAACATGGGGACACCCCTCCACTTT
TRBV13,TRBJ2-7,NA,NA,CASSSGDFSSYEQYF,TGTGCCAGCAGCTCCGGGGACTTTAGCTCCTACGAGCAGTACTTC
TRBV15,TRBJ1-1,NA,NA,CATSRGRQGNTEAFF,TGTGCCACCAGCAGAGGTAGACAAGGGAACACTGAAGCTTTCTTT
TRBV7-2,TRBJ2-7,NA,NA,CASSFTDGPYEQYF,TGTGCCAGCAGCTTTACCGACGGGCCCTACGAGCAGTACTTC
TRBV6-5,TRBJ2-2,NA,NA,CASSLALGRTGELFF,TGTGCCAGCAGTCTCGCGTTGGGGCGGACCGGGGAGCTGTTTTTT
TRBV21-1,TRBJ2-6,NA,NA,CASSKLSVGIGANVLTF,NA
TRBV5-1,TRBJ1-2,once,TRBD1,CASSLQTGDGYGYTF,TGCGCCAGCAGCTTACAGACAGGGGATGGCTATGGCTACACCTTC
TRBV30,TRBJ1-1,NA,NA,CASRQVENTEAFF,TGTGCCAGCAGACAGGTGGAGAACACTGAAGCTTTCTTT
TRBV28,TRBJ1-6,NA,TRBD1,CASSSPGGLSYNSPLHF,TGTGCCAGCAGTTCTCCAGGGGGCCTCTCCTATAATTCACCCCTCCACTTT
TRBV10-3,TRBJ2-2,NA,NA,CAISVGRELFF,TGTGCCATCAGTGTGGGCCGGGAGCTGTTTTTT
TRBV7-9,TRBJ2-1,NA,TRBD2,CASSWGLAGAPWAEQFF,TGTGCCAGCAGCTGGGGACTAGCGGGGGCTCCTTGGGCTGAGCAGTTCTTC
TRBV7-9,TRBJ2-7,NA,NA,CASRGLYEQYF,TGTGCCAGCAGGGGGCTCTACGAGCAGTACTTC
TRBV3-1/TRBV3-2,TRBJ1-4,NA,NA,CASSKGDTTNEKLFF,TGTGCCAGCAGCAAGGGAGATACAACTAATGAAAAACTGTTTTTT
TRBV29-1,TRBJ2-1,once,NA,CSVASSRRTYNEQFF,TGCAGCGTTGCCAGCAGCAGGCGGACCTACAATGAGCAGTTCTTC
TRBV10-3,TRBJ1-1,NA,NA,CAIQGPGDAEAFF,TGTGCCATCCAAGGACCCGGGGACGCTGAAGCTTTCTTT
TRBV6-4,TRBJ2-3,few,TRBD2,CASSGTSGGDTQYF,TGTGCCAGCAGTGGGACTAGCGGGGGAGATACGCAGTATTTT
TRBV7-6,TRBJ2-7,NA,TRBD2,CASSFSSGGVSAYEQYF,TGTGCCAGCAGCTTTTCTAGCGGGGGGGTCTCTGCGTACGAGCAGTACTTC
TRBV5-4,TRBJ1-1,NA,NA,CASSLLASTEAFF,TGTGCCAGCAGCTTGCTGGCCTCCACTGAAGCTTTCTTT
TRBV13,TRBJ2-2,NA,TRBD1,CASSLAGGIGELFF,TGTGCCAGCAGCTTGGCAGGGGGCATCGGGGAGCTGTTTTTT
TRBV6-5,TRBJ1-1,NA,NA,CASSYSVEGNTEAFF,TGTGCCAGCAGTTACTCAGTTGAGGGGAACACTGAAGCTTTCTTT
TRBV18,TRBJ1-4,NA,NA,CASSPDSTNEKLFF,TGTGCCAGCTCTCCGGATTCGACTAATGAAAAACTGTTTTTT
TRBV7-2,TRBJ1-5,NA,NA,CASSPGHVGSNQPQHF,TGTGCCAGCAGCCCGGGACATGTTGGAAGCAATCAGCCCCAGCATTTT